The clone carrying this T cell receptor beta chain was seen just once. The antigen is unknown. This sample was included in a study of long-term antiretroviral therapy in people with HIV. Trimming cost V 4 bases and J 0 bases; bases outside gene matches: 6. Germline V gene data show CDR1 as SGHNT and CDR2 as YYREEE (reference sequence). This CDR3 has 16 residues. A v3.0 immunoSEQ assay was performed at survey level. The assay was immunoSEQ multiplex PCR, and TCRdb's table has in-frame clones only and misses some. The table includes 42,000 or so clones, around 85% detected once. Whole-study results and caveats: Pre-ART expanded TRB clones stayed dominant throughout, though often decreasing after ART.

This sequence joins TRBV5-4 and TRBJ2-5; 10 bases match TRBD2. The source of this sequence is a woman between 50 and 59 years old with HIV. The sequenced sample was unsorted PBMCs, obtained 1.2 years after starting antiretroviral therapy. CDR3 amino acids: CASSRNSGGHQETQYF. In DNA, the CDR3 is TGTGCCAGCAGCAGGAATAGCGGGGGGCACCAAGAGACCCAGTACTTC.